A selection of T cell receptor beta chains follows, all from one sample in a study of cytomegalovirus exposure and HLA in healthy donors. Libraries were prepared by immunoSEQ multiplex PCR; TCRdb keeps only in-frame clonotypes and omits some of them. The repertoire holds some 140,000 clones, with around 90% as singletons. Sequenced: PBMCs. These receptors originate from a woman aged 25-40 years in good health and CMV-seropositive. CDR3s include the opening cysteine and the closing phenylalanine or tryptophan. The order of the fields is D gene, V gene, J gene, CDR3 length, clone size, CDR3 protein, CDR3 DNA. A D gene is named only where the DNA matches it firmly. Rows give clone size only sometimes, using once, few, many, or a class for an expanded clone.

>NA|TRBV21-1|TRBJ2-7|17|NA
CASSKRAPGTGPYEQYF
TGTGCCAGCAGCAAAAGAGCTCCCGGGACAGGGCCCTACGAGCAGTACTTC
>NA|TRBV11-2|TRBJ1-1|13|NA
CASSLVTNTEAFF
TGTGCCAGCAGCTTAGTGACTAACACTGAAGCTTTCTTT
>NA|TRBV7-9|TRBJ1-1|13|NA
CASSSRWNTEAFF
TGTGCCAGCAGCTCGAGATGGAACACTGAAGCTTTCTTT
>NA|TRBV13|TRBJ2-3|14|NA
CASRKTGNTDTQYF
TGTGCCAGCAGAAAAACAGGGAACACAGATACGCAGTATTTT
>TRBD1|TRBV5-1|TRBJ2-5|14|NA
CASSLATGEETQYF
TGCGCCAGCAGCTTGGCCACAGGGGAAGAGACCCAGTACTTC
>NA|TRBV5-1|TRBJ2-2|14|NA
CASSLGQATGELFF
TGCGCCAGCAGCTTGGGACAGGCCACCGGGGAGCTGTTTTTT
>TRBD1|TRBV5-4|TRBJ2-6|16|NA
CASSTGQGAGANVLTF
TGTGCCAGCAGCACGGGACAGGGGGCCGGGGCCAACGTCCTGACTTTC
>TRBD2|TRBV7-8|TRBJ2-3|17|NA
CASSLDEELAGGDTQYF
TGTGCCAGCAGCTTAGACGAGGAACTAGCGGGGGGGGATACGCAGTATTTT
>TRBD2|TRBV9|TRBJ2-3|16|NA
CASSPRPLAGTDTQYF
TGTGCCAGCAGCCCACGGCCTCTAGCGGGGACAGATACGCAGTATTTT
>NA|TRBV7-2|TRBJ2-1|14|NA
CASSLGSRVNEQFF
TGTGCCAGCAGCTTAGGGTCTCGGGTGAATGAGCAGTTCTTC
>TRBD1|TRBV9|TRBJ2-5|15|NA
CASSSATGVEETQYF
TGTGCCAGCAGCTCGGCTACAGGGGTGGAGGAGACCCAGTACTTC
>NA|TRBV5-6|TRBJ1-6|17|NA
CASSWGYRQAQNSPLHF
TGTGCCAGCAGCTGGGGATATCGACAGGCCCAAAATTCACCCCTCCACTTT
>NA|TRBV29-1|TRBJ2-7|15|NA
CSVEDRRSHSYEQYF
TGCAGCGTTGAAGATCGGAGGTCTCACTCCTACGAGCAGTACTTC
>TRBD2|TRBV9|TRBJ2-5|17|NA
CASSVDPSGGVKETQYF
TGTGCCAGCAGCGTAGACCCTAGCGGGGGCGTAAAAGAGACCCAGTACTTC
>NA|TRBV18|TRBJ1-3|15|NA
CASSPSQAAGAMGDF
TGTGCCAGCTCACCTTCCCAGGCGGCAGGGGCCATGGGTGATTTT
>TRBD2|TRBV2|TRBJ2-5|19|NA
CASSVFFIWAGGEEETQYF
TGTGCCAGCAGTGTCTTTTTTATTTGGGCCGGGGGGGAAGAAGAGACCCAGTACTTC
>TRBD2|TRBV6-1|TRBJ2-3|16|NA
CASSEHKREVGDTQYF
TGTGCCAGCAGTGAACATAAGCGGGAGGTGGGGGATACGCAGTATTTT
>TRBD2|TRBV15|TRBJ2-5|15|NA
CATSRGLAGEETQYF
TGTGCCACCAGCAGAGGGCTAGCGGGAGAAGAGACCCAGTACTTC
>NA|TRBV28|TRBJ2-7|11|NA
CASKAGFEQYF
TGTGCCAGCAAGGCAGGGTTCGAGCAGTACTTC
>NA|TRBV7-9|TRBJ1-3|16|NA
CASSLGPGRYGNTIYF
TGTGCCAGCAGCTTAGGGCCGGGGAGGTATGGAAACACCATATATTTT
>NA|TRBV5-1|TRBJ1-4|14|NA
CASSFLSTNEKLFF
TGCGCCAGCAGCTTCCTTTCAACTAATGAAAAACTGTTTTTT
>NA|TRBV5-1|TRBJ2-5|16|NA
CASSPGVGQSQETQYF
TGCGCCAGCAGCCCTGGGGTCGGACAGTCCCAAGAGACCCAGTACTTC
>TRBD2|TRBV28|TRBJ2-3|15|NA
CASKKPGLAPDTQYF
TGTGCCAGCAAGAAGCCGGGACTAGCGCCAGATACGCAGTATTTT
>TRBD1|TRBV6-1|TRBJ1-2|16|NA
CASSGRPGTGVGGYTF
TGTGCCAGCAGTGGACGCCCCGGGACAGGGGTTGGTGGCTACACCTTC
>TRBD1|TRBV11-2|TRBJ2-7|16|NA
CASSFPGQGTPYEQYF
TGTGCCAGCAGTTTCCCGGGACAGGGGACACCCTACGAGCAGTACTTC
>NA|TRBV16|TRBJ2-2|14|NA
CASSPLRGTGELFF
TGTGCCAGCAGCCCACTCAGGGGCACCGGGGAGCTGTTTTTT
>TRBD2|TRBV27|TRBJ2-1|14|NA
CASRLAGPYNEQFF
TGTGCCAGCAGACTAGCGGGGCCCTACAATGAGCAGTTCTTC
>TRBD2|TRBV29-1|TRBJ2-1|11|once
CSVVLLAEEFF
TGCAGCGTTGTTTTACTAGCGGAGGAGTTCTTC
>NA|TRBV9|TRBJ1-5|19|once
CASSPHRVLRSFENQPQHF
TGTGCCAGCAGCCCCCACAGGGTTCTCCGTAGTTTTGAGAATCAGCCCCAGCATTTT
>NA|TRBV2|TRBJ2-1|14|NA
CASSESLVGGEQFF
TGTGCCAGCAGTGAGAGTTTAGTGGGAGGAGAGCAGTTCTTC
>NA|TRBV21-1|TRBJ2-7|15|NA
CASSNLTSVSYEQYF
TGTGCCAGCAGCAACCTGACTAGCGTATCCTACGAGCAGTACTTC
>NA|TRBV29-1|TRBJ2-1|11|NA
CSVETRGQQFF
TGCAGCGTCGAGACTAGGGGGCAGCAGTTCTTC
>NA|TRBV28|TRBJ2-7|13|NA
CASTAWFGYEQYF
TGTGCCAGCACCGCCTGGTTCGGCTACGAGCAGTACTTC
>TRBD2|TRBV7-9|TRBJ2-5|15|NA
CASSLGLALMETQYF
TGTGCCAGCAGCTTGGGACTAGCGTTAATGGAGACCCAGTACTTC